This T cell receptor (beta chain) was documented in a study of beta chain features in type 1 diabetes. Expressed TCRB transcripts were sequenced after all isolated RNA was converted to cDNA. Sequencing was performed with immunoSEQ multiplex PCR; in TCRdb, only in-frame clones are kept and a portion is missing. The data hold more than 300,000 clones, with less than 10% observed a single time. Study-level findings and limits: Patients and controls would be equally affected if PCR favored shorter templates. Patients with type 1 diabetes carried fewer insertions and had more deletions at their VDJ junctions. Shorter TCRB CDR3s, moderately but significantly so, were found in Type 1 diabetes patients in all four CD4+ subsets.

Deletions cut 5 bases from V and 8 bases from J, with 18 bases between. The CDR3 runs to 14 residues. Germline CDR1 and CDR2: SGHTA and FQGNSA. Sorting of CD4+ naive, central memory, regulatory and stem cell-like memory cells was performed via CD45RO/CCR7/CD25/CD127/CD95/CD27. This clone came up a few times. Its antigen is unidentified. This receptor was identified in a young woman in good health. The V and J genes are TRBV7-2 and TRBJ1-2, with D unresolved. What was sequenced was central memory CD4+ T cells from blood. CDR3 loop: CASSPNAYIGGYTF. CDR3 DNA sequence: TGTGCCAGCAGCCCAAACGCATACATCGGAGGCTACACCTTC.